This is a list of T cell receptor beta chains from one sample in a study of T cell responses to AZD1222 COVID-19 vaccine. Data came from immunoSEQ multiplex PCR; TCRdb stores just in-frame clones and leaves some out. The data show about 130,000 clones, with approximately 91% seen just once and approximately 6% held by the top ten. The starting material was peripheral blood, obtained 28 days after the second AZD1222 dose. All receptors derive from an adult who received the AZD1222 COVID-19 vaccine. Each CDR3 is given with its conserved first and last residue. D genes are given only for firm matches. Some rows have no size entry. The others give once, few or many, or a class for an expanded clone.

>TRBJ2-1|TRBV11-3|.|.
CASSLRPPGQNIDNEQFF
TGTGCCAGCAGCCTTCGTCCCCCGGGACAAAATATAGACAATGAGCAGTTCTTC
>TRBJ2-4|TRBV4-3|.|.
CASSQEVWGTGNIQYF
TGCGCCAGCAGCCAAGAGGTCTGGGGAACGGGAAACATTCAGTACTTC
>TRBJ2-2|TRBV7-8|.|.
CASSLAGTHTGELFF
TGTGCCAGCAGCTTAGCCGGGACACACACCGGGGAGCTGTTTTTT
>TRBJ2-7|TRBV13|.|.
CASSLGDEQYF
TGTGCCAGCAGCTTAGGGGACGAGCAGTACTTC
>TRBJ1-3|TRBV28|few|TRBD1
CASSLAGTAGNTIYF
TGTGCCAGCAGTTTAGCAGGGACAGCTGGAAACACCATATATTTT
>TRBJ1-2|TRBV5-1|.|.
CASSLSSAGALIGYTF
TGCGCCAGCAGCTTGAGTTCCGCAGGCGCCCTCATTGGCTACACCTTC
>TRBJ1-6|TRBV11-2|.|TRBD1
CASSSTGTDNSPLHF
TGTGCCAGCAGCTCCACCGGGACAGATAATTCACCCCTCCACTTT
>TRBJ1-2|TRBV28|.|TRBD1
CASSITGVRYGYTF
TGTGCCAGCAGCATAACAGGGGTACGCTATGGCTACACCTTC
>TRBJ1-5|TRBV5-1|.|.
CASSLDGHSNQPQHF
TGCGCCAGCAGCTTGGACGGACATAGCAATCAGCCCCAGCATTTT
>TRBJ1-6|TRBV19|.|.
CASSMGAYNSPLHF
TGTGCCAGTAGTATGGGGGCTTATAATTCACCCCTCCACTTT
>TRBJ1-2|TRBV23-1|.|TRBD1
CARRTGGKVYGYTF
TGCGCCAGACGGACAGGGGGCAAGGTCTATGGCTACACCTTC
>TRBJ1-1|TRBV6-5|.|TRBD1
CATSVHRGIDTEAFF
TGTGCCACCTCAGTCCACAGGGGGATTGACACTGAAGCTTTCTTT
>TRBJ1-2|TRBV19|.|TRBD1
CASWGIDRENGYTF
TGTGCCAGTTGGGGGATCGACAGGGAGAATGGCTACACCTTC